These T cell receptor beta chains were read from a single sample in a study of cytomegalovirus exposure and HLA in healthy donors. Profiled with immunoSEQ multiplex PCR; TCRdb holds only in-frame clones, not every one. The profile covers 150,000 to 200,000 clones, with around 85% appearing a single time and approximately 6.3% taken by the ten largest. The specimen sequenced was PBMCs. These receptors all come from a man aged 35-49 years in good health and CMV-seropositive. CDR3s include the opening cysteine and the closing phenylalanine or tryptophan. The size field is filled for only some rows; it gives once, few, many or a size class.

abundance | j_gene | v_gene | CDR3aa
few | TRBJ1-5 | TRBV27 | CASSQRQPNQPQHF
NA | TRBJ2-7 | TRBV6-5 | CASSYVAGGSYEQYF
NA | TRBJ1-1 | TRBV5-8 | CASSLGTGRMNTEAFF
few | TRBJ2-7 | TRBV5-1 | CASSKAGGEVHEQYF
few | TRBJ1-5 | TRBV4-3 | CASSQDLGGFNQPQHF
NA | TRBJ2-7 | TRBV18 | CASSPSPGSYEQYF
NA | TRBJ2-1 | TRBV5-4 | CASTPRGGLNEQFF
NA | TRBJ2-4 | TRBV6-5 | CASSADERVNIQYF
few | TRBJ2-5 | TRBV5-1 | CASSLTIAGHQETQYF
NA | TRBJ2-3 | TRBV9 | CASSGRGGVDTQYF
NA | TRBJ2-3 | TRBV5-1 | CASSSGLAGPSTDTQYF
once | TRBJ2-1 | TRBV28 | CASQTSGAEREQFF
NA | TRBJ1-4 | TRBV6-1 | CASRRTEEGEKLFF
NA | TRBJ2-3 | TRBV5-4 | CASSSLTSGDTDTQYF
NA | TRBJ1-5 | TRBV19 | CASSKAVWTGGGQPQHF
NA | TRBJ1-4 | TRBV4-1 | CASSQERRVREKLFF
NA | TRBJ2-7 | TRBV5-4 | CASSYPGLGAYEQYF
NA | TRBJ2-7 | TRBV28 | CASSLAGIGYEQYF
NA | TRBJ1-5 | TRBV10-3 | CAISWDREQPQHF
few | TRBJ1-5 | TRBV6-5 | CASSQQGNQPQHF
NA | TRBJ1-1 | TRBV29-1 | CSAQGVNTEAFF
NA | TRBJ2-2 | TRBV27 | CASSLKGHPGELFF
NA | NA | TRBV7-7 | CASSLNYRQGAYEQYF
NA | TRBJ1-1 | TRBV11-3 | CASSAYTGSGLNTEAFF
NA | TRBJ1-1 | TRBV29-1 | CSVAYGTGKRTEAFF
few | TRBJ1-1 | TRBV7-2 | CASSLETGSAFF
NA | TRBJ2-3 | TRBV9 | CASGAPQYF
NA | TRBJ2-2 | TRBV7-7 | CASSFPAGGGTGELFF
NA | TRBJ2-3 | TRBV27 | CASSLWGGGGTNTQYF
NA | TRBJ1-4 | TRBV6-5 | CASSRETGRKLFF
NA | TRBJ1-1 | TRBV7-9 | CASSPRVAEAFF
NA | TRBJ2-7 | TRBV27 | CASSAATSDEQYF
NA | TRBJ1-1 | TRBV2 | CASRVTGNTEAFF
NA | TRBJ1-3 | TRBV5-6 | CASSLGQGVNTIYF
NA | TRBJ1-2 | TRBV7-9 | CASSFPDREYGYTF
NA | TRBJ1-5 | TRBV6-4 | CASSDQGRAKGNQPQHF
NA | TRBJ2-5 | TRBV5-6 | CASSLDRRGETQYF
NA | TRBJ1-5 | TRBV10-3 | CAISDGVLGNQPQHF
once | TRBJ1-5 | TRBV4-1 | CASSRGQGSNQPQHF
once | TRBJ2-5 | TRBV7-2 | CASSLDRGLRETQYF
NA | TRBJ1-3 | TRBV7-9 | CASSRTAAGNTIYF
NA | TRBJ2-2 | TRBV10-1 | CASSEGGGSGELFF
few | TRBJ2-5 | TRBV10-1 | CASSGQYQETQYF
few | TRBJ2-7 | TRBV7-9 | CASRGTGKYEQYF
NA | TRBJ1-4 | TRBV14 | CASSQDGGGGEKLFF
few | TRBJ1-1 | TRBV10-2 | CASSARRANTEAFF
NA | TRBJ1-3 | TRBV7-8 | CASSSRFPSGNTIYF
NA | TRBJ1-2 | TRBV7-9 | CASSLGSGQGDGYTF
NA | TRBJ1-1 | TRBV6-4 | CASRRGGTEAFF
NA | TRBJ1-3 | TRBV5-1 | CASSLISGQGVSGNTIYF
NA | TRBJ1-4 | TRBV13 | CASSFKGANEKLFF
NA | TRBJ2-5 | TRBV2 | CASRGGLSGETQYF
NA | TRBJ1-1 | TRBV19 | CASSVPGGASTEAFF
NA | TRBJ1-6 | TRBV4-1 | CASSQERGSSYNSPLHF
NA | TRBJ2-1 | TRBV5-6 | CASSLATSGVYNEQFF
NA | TRBJ2-5 | TRBV6-5 | CASSPGTGEETQYF
few | TRBJ1-1 | TRBV7-9 | CASSLARETAEAFF